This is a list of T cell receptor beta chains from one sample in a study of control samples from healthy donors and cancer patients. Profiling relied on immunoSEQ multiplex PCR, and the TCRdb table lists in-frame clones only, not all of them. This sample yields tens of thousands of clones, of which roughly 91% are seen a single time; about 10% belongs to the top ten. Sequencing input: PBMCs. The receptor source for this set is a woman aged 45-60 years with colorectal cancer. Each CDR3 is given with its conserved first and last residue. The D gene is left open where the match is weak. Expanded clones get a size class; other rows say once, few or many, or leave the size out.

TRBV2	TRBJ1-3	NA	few	TGTGCCAGCAGGTCAAGGGAGATCTCTGGAAACACCATATATTTT	CASRSREISGNTIYF
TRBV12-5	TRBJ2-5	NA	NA	TGTGCTAGTGGTTTGTTTGAGACCCAGTACTTC	CASGLFETQYF
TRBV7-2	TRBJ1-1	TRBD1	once	TGTGCCAGCAGCTTAGTAGTCGGACAGGGTAACACTGAAGCTTTCTTT	CASSLVVGQGNTEAFF
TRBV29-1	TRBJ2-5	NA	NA	TGCAGCGTTGAAACAGGGCTTTCCCAGTACTTC	CSVETGLSQYF
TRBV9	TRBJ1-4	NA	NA	TGTGCCAGCAGCCTTGGACAGAAAGGTGAAAAACTGTTTTTT	CASSLGQKGEKLFF
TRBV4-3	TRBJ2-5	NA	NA	TGCGCCAGCAGCCAAGGACCAGGGGCGGGAGTAGGTGAGACCCAGTACTTC	CASSQGPGAGVGETQYF
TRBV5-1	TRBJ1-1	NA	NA	TGCGCCAGCAGCTTCGGGGAGGGGACTGAAGCTTTCTTT	CASSFGEGTEAFF
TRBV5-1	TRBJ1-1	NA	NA	TGCGCCAGCAGCTTGGACGGATCGAACACTGAAGCTTTCTTT	CASSLDGSNTEAFF
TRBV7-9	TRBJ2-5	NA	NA	TGTGCCAGCAGCCGATCCGCTTCCCAAGAGACCCAGTACTTC	CASSRSASQETQYF
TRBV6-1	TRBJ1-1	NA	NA	TGTGCCAGCAGTGAGACGGGTCGCGGGACTGAAGCTTTCTTT	CASSETGRGTEAFF
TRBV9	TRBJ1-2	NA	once	TGTGCCAGCAGCGTAGGCCCCCTCCTGGGCAACTATGGCTACACCTTC	CASSVGPLLGNYGYTF
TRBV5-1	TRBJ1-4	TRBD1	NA	TGCGCCAGCAGCCCCGGGACAGCAAATGAAAAACTGTTTTTT	CASSPGTANEKLFF
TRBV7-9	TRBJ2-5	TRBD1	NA	TGTGCCAGCAGCCCCAGGGGGCCGGAGACCCAGTACTTC	CASSPRGPETQYF
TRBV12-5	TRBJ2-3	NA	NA	TGTGCTAGTGGTCTCCTCCCCGGGACAAACACAGATACGCAGTATTTT	CASGLLPGTNTDTQYF
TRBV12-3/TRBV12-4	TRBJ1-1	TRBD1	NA	TGTGCCAGCAGTGTCCGGGACAGGGGGGGAGCTTTCTTT	CASSVRDRGGAFF
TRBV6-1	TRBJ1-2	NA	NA	TGTGCCGGCAGTGAACCCTCGGGGACGGGTGGCTACACCTTC	CAGSEPSGTGGYTF
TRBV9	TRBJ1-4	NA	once	TGTGCCAGCAGCGCTCGGGGGGGAGCTCTCAATGAAAAACTGTTTTTT	CASSARGGALNEKLFF
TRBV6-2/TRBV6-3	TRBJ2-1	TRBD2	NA	TGTGCCAGCAGTGGTGGACTAGCGGGGACATACAATGAGCAGTTCTTC	CASSGGLAGTYNEQFF
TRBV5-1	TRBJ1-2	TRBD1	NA	TGCGCCAGCAGCTTGGGGGGACAGGCCTATGGCTACACCTTC	CASSLGGQAYGYTF
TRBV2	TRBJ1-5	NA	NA	TGTGCCAGCAGTGAAGGGTTTTATCAGCCCCAGCATTTT	CASSEGFYQPQHF
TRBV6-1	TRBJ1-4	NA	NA	TGTGCCAGCAGTGAGGCCGGTGAAAAACTGTTTTTT	CASSEAGEKLFF
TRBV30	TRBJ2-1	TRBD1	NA	TGTGCCTGGACCTCGGACAGGGACAATGAGCAGTTCTTC	CAWTSDRDNEQFF
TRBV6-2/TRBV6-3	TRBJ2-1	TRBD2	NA	TGTGCCAGCAGTTACTCGTTACTAGCGGGGACTACCTACAATGAGCAGTTCTTC	CASSYSLLAGTTYNEQFF
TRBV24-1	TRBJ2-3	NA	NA	TGTGCCACCAGTGAGGGAGTTCTATTAGGTGGAGATACGCAGTATTTT	CATSEGVLLGGDTQYF
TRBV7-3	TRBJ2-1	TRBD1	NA	TGTGCCAGCAGCTCGGGACAGGGAAGCTCCTACAATGAGCAGTTCTTC	CASSSGQGSSYNEQFF
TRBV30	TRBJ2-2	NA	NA	TGTGCCTGGCGGCAAAGGACAGCTTACTGGGGGGAGCTGTTTTTT	CAWRQRTAYWGELFF
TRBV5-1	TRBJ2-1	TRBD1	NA	TGCGCCAGCAGCTTTTACGGGACAGGGGCTGACAATGAGCAGTTCTTC	CASSFYGTGADNEQFF
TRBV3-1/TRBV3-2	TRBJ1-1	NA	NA	TGTGCCAGCAGCACCCCGGGGGGAAACACTGAAGCTTTCTTT	CASSTPGGNTEAFF
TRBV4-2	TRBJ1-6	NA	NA	TGTGCCACCCGACAGGATAGCTCCTATAATTCACCCCTCCACTTT	CATRQDSSYNSPLHF
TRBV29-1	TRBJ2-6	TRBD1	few	TGCAGCGCCACGACAGGGGTCCTCTCTGGGGCCAACGTCCTGACTTTC	CSATTGVLSGANVLTF
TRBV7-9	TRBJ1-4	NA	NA	TGTGCCAGCAGCCCGGGGGGGCACTCTGAAAAACTGTTTTTT	CASSPGGHSEKLFF
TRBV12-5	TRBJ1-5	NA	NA	TGTGCTAGTGGTGGACTCCATCAGCCCCAGCATTTT	CASGGLHQPQHF
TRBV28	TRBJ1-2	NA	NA	TGTGCCAGCAGTTTAGGGTTAGCTAACTATGGCTACACCTTC	CASSLGLANYGYTF
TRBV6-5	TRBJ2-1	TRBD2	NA	TGTGCCAGCAGTTACTTAGCGGGGGCTTCCAATGAGCAGTTCTTC	CASSYLAGASNEQFF
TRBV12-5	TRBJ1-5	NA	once	TGTGCTAGTGGTTCGACCACAGATCAGCCCCAGCATTTT	CASGSTTDQPQHF
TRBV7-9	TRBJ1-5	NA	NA	TGTGCCAGCAGCTTAGTGGGCCAGCCCCAGCATTTT	CASSLVGQPQHF
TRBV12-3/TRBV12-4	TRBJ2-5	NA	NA	TGTGCCAGCACTTACCGGGACGCGGGGACCCAGTACTTC	CASTYRDAGTQYF
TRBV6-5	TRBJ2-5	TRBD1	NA	TGTGCCAGCAGGCCACAGGGGATGGGGGAGACCCAGTACTTC	CASRPQGMGETQYF
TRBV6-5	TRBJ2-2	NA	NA	TGTGCCAGCAGTTACTCCCTGCAGGGCAGAGGCGGGGAGCTGTTTTTT	CASSYSLQGRGGELFF
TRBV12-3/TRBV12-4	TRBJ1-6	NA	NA	TGTGCCAGCAGTGCAGGGATTGCATCACCCCTCCACTTT	CASSAGIASPLHF
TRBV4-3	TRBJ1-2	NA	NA	TGCGCCAGCAGCCAAGGACGCAGCTATGGCTACACCTTC	CASSQGRSYGYTF
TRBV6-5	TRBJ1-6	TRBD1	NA	TGTGCCAGCTGGGACAGGGTAAATTCACCCCTCCACTTT	CASWDRVNSPLHF
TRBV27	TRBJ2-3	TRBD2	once	TGTGCCAGCGGCCAGACTAGCGGGGTGGTAGATACGCAGTATTTT	CASGQTSGVVDTQYF
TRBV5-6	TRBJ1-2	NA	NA	TGTGCCAGCAGCGTCGGACAGTACTATGGCTACACCTTC	CASSVGQYYGYTF
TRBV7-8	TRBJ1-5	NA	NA	TGTGCCAGCAGCTTTACGATCGGCAATCAGCCCCAGCATTTT	CASSFTIGNQPQHF
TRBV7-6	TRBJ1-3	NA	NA	TGTGCCAGCAGCTTAGACGTCCCAGGGAGCTCTGGAAACACCATATATTTT	CASSLDVPGSSGNTIYF
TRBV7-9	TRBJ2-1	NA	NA	TGTGCCAGCAGCTCGGGGCAGAATGAGCAGTTCTTC	CASSSGQNEQFF
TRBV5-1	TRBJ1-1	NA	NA	TGCGCCAGCAGCCCCCTCTGGACAGCGGGCACTGAAGCTTTCTTT	CASSPLWTAGTEAFF
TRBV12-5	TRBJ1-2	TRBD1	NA	TGTGCTAGTGGTTTGGAGGGACAGGCATATGGCTACACCTTC	CASGLEGQAYGYTF
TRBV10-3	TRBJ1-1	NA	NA	TGTGCCATCAGTGAGTCGGGGCAGGGAGGCGGGTCTTTCTTT	CAISESGQGGGSFF